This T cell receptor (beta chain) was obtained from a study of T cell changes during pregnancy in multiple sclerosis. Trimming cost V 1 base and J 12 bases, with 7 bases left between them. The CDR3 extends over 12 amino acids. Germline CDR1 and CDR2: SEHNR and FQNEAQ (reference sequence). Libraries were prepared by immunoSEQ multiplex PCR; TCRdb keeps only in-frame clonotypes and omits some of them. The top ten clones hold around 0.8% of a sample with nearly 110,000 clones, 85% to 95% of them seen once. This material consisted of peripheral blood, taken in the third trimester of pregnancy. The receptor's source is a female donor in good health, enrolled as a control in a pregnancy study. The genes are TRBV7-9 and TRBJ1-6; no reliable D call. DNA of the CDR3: TGTGCCAGCAGCTTAGAGGAGAAACCCCTCCACTTT. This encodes CASSLEEKPLHF.